Each of the 5 T cell receptor beta chains below was sequenced from the same sample in a study of blood T cells in healthy people across ages. A second PCR of about 7 to 12 cycles used a sample-barcoded 5' primer and a J-beta primer mix. TCRdb re-called the 5' RACE reads through MiXCR, storing one row per CDR3 protein. Here the sample spans about 1.6 million distinct CDR3 sequences, around 35% being singletons. Sample: blood. The source of these receptors is a woman in her thirties in good health.

CDR3 residues: CSAPISGEITGELFF. For the CDR3, the DNA is TGCAGTGCTCCCATTAGCGGGGAGATCACCGGGGAGCTGTTTTTT. The genes are TRBV20-1 and TRBJ2-2; 8 bases map to TRBD2. V lost 5 bases to trimming and J lost 4 bases; unmatched junction nucleotides: 9. The CDR3 has 15 amino acids. Germline CDR1 reads DFQATT; CDR2 reads SNEGSKA (reference sequence).

V is TRBV19 and J is TRBJ2-3; TRBD1 matches 7 bases. V shed 3 bases and J 11 bases; nucleotides not matched to a gene: 5. The germline V gene encodes CDR1 LNHDA and CDR2 SQIVND (reference sequence). This CDR3 comprises 12 residues. Written as DNA, the CDR3 is TGTGCCAGTAGTATTGACAGGGATTTGCAGTATTTT. Its protein product is CASSIDRDLQYF.

This clonotype occurred once. The V and J genes are TRBV4-1 and TRBJ2-3; weak D call: TRBD2 (5 bases). Germline-derived CDR1 and CDR2 are MGHRA and YSYEKL. The CDR3 runs to 16 residues. The germline V and J ends were trimmed by 0 bases and 0 bases, with 10 bases remaining between them. The CDR3 loop is CASSQDTAGSTDTQYF. The CDR3 DNA sequence: TGCGCCAGCAGCCAAGATACGGCGGGTAGCACAGATACGCAGTATTTT.

This clonotype has a count of ten or more. The genes are TRBV5-1 and TRBJ2-5; perhaps TRBD2 as D (5 bases). Trimming stripped 0 bases from V and 5 bases from J, with 11 bases between. Per the germline V gene, CDR1 is SGHRS and CDR2 is YFSETQ. The CDR3 runs 14 residues. The CDR3 DNA follows: TGCGCCAGCAGCTTGGGGGAAGCGGCGGAGACCCAGTACTTC. Protein product: CASSLGEAAETQYF.

This clonotype was recorded only once. The CDR3 loop is CAISEPSLTAGELFF. CDR3 DNA sequence: TGTGCCATCAGTGAGCCCAGTCTGACAGCCGGGGAGCTGTTTTTT. The chain has TRBV10-3 and TRBJ2-2, with D possibly matching TRBD1 (5 bases). Germline CDR1 and CDR2: ENHRY and SYGVKD. Deletions cut 2 bases from V and 6 bases from J, with 13 bases between. The CDR3 extends over 15 amino acids.